One and the same sample provided the 7 T cell receptor beta chains below, sequenced in a study of cytomegalovirus exposure and HLA in healthy donors. Primers for the PCR totalled 60 Vbeta and 13 Jbeta. Clones were sequenced by immunoSEQ multiplex PCR, and TCRdb holds only the in-frame ones, with some missing. The sample lists roughly 140,000 clones; roughly 10% were seen once. Sequencing used PBMCs. Receptor source: a male donor in good health and CMV-seronegative.

This clone was observed a handful of times. The genes are TRBV18 and TRBJ2-7; D is uncertain. The CDR3 spans 13 residues. V lost 3 bases, J lost 4 bases, and 10 bases lay in between. The V gene's germline CDR1 is KGHSH and CDR2 LQKENI. The CDR3 region has the DNA TGTGCCAGCTCACCTCCGGGTTCTTACGAGCAGTACTTC. Translated: CASSPPGSYEQYF. Looking up the rest from reference TRBV18 and TRBJ2-7 gives the full variable domain: NAGVMQNPRHLVRRRGQEARLRCSPMKGHSHVYWYRQLPEEGLKFMVYLQKENIIDESGMPKERFSAEFPKEGPSILRIQQVVRGDSAAYFCASSPPGSYEQYFGPGTRLTVT.

In its sample, this clone was seen a few times. Germline and junction disagree at one end, which may indicate a read error. The chain carries TRBV19 and TRBJ1-2, with a tentative D call TRBD1 (6 bases). CDR3 length: 14 residues. Per the germline V gene, CDR1 is LNHDA and CDR2 is SQIVND (reference sequence). The CDR3 spells CASRQPGHIYGYPF. The CDR3 DNA follows: TGTGCCAGTAGGCAGCCGGGACACATCTATGGCTACCCCTTC. Supplemented by reference TRBV19 and TRBJ1-2, the full variable domain reads DGGITQSPKYLFRKEGQNVTLSCEQNLNHDAMYWYRQDPGQGLRLIYYSQIVNDFQKGDIAEGYSVSREKKESFPLTVTSAQKNPTAFYLCASRQPGHIYGYPFGSGTRLTVV.

This clone was detected only a few times. This chain connects TRBV7-9 to TRBJ2-7, with 9 bases aligning to TRBD1. CDR3 length: 14 amino acids. Germline values: CDR1 SEHNR, CDR2 FQNEAQ (reference sequence). The trim removed 5 bases at V and 3 bases at J, leaving 5 bases unmatched. The CDR3 region is CASSMPGQGYEQYF. The DNA of the CDR3 is TGTGCCAGCAGCATGCCGGGACAGGGCTACGAGCAGTACTTC.

This clone was counted only a few times. This chain joins TRBV4-3 and TRBJ2-3, with D hard to call. Germline assignment: CDR1 LGHNA and CDR2 YSLEER. V was pared by 1 base and J by 10 bases, with 15 bases between. This CDR3 spans 14 amino acids. CDR3 sequence: CASSQVSGQLAQYF. Written as DNA, the CDR3 is TGCGCCAGCAGCCAAGTTAGTGGGCAGCTCGCGCAGTATTTT.

The chain employs TRBV7-2 and TRBJ2-2; 9 positions agree with TRBD1. After removal of 5 bases from V and 5 bases from J, the junction contained 9 bases not matched to a gene. CDR1 and CDR2 (germline): SGHTA, FQGNSA. The CDR3 loop spans 16 amino acids. This CDR3 is CASSVPPGQGTGELFF. CDR3 DNA sequence: TGTGCCAGCAGCGTACCACCGGGACAGGGAACCGGGGAGCTGTTTTTT.

This clone has just a few counts. The rearrangement joins TRBV2 to TRBJ2-5; the D gene is possibly TRBD2 (6 bases). The CDR3 loop spans 13 amino acids. Trimming removed 1 base at V and 3 bases at J, with 6 bases between. The V gene's germline CDR1 is SNHLY and CDR2 FYNNEI. CDR3 sequence reads: CASSEGEEETQYF. The CDR3 DNA follows: TGTGCCAGCAGTGAAGGGGAGGAAGAGACCCAGTACTTC.

This clone was detected a few times. The chain couples TRBV19 to TRBJ1-1; 8 bases match TRBD1. The germline V gene encodes CDR1 LNHDA and CDR2 SQIVND (reference sequence). V was clipped by 4 bases and J by 0 bases; unmatched bases: 7. The CDR3 sequence is 16 residues long. The CDR3 sequence: CASSTPGTGLNTEAFF. The CDR3 nucleotides are TGTGCCAGTAGTACACCCGGGACAGGACTGAACACTGAAGCTTTCTTT.